The present entry profiles one T cell receptor (beta chain) with its context. Assay: immunoSEQ multiplex PCR; the TCRdb copy retains only in-frame clones and omits some. The data contain 300,000 to 450,000 clones, 80% to 90% of them singletons. The sample comes from a study of blood T cell repertoires in COVID-19. The germline CDR1 and CDR2 sequences are SGHRS and YFSETQ. The CDR3 sequence is 15 residues long. With V trimmed by 4 bases and J by 2 bases, 5 bases remained unmatched. This receptor was obtained from a woman aged 60 to 75 with COVID-19, enrolled during active disease. Sequenced: peripheral blood. The J gene is TRBJ2-1, the V gene TRBV5-1, with TRBD2 matching 8 bases. The CDR3 loop reads CASSAQRGPYNEQFF. CDR3 in DNA: TGCGCCAGCAGCGCGCAGCGGGGGCCCTACAATGAGCAGTTCTTC.